This T cell receptor (beta chain) was sequenced for a study of blood T cell repertoires in COVID-19. Whole-study context: Sources were T cells, B-cell-depleted T cells, or PBMCs; the material itself was cDNA or gDNA.

In its sample, this clone was seen once. Germline CDR1 and CDR2: LGHDT and YNNKEL (reference sequence). CDR3 length: 14 amino acids. V was trimmed by 4 bases and J by 3 bases, leaving 10 bases between them. As originally analysed: For nucleated cells, counts were estimated from reference gene primer amplification. Here immunoSEQ multiplex PCR was the method, and the copy in TCRdb shows in-frame clones only, minus some. V, J and clone size are those of that table, while D and trimming were read from the DNA. The sample lists about 73,000 clones; roughly 80% were seen once. The rearrangement uses TRBV3-1 (or the pseudogene TRBV3-2) and TRBJ1-5; no firm D call. Sequenced: peripheral blood. The source of this sequence is a woman in her fifties or sixties with acute or convalescent COVID-19. The CDR3, as DNA: TGTGCCAGCAGCCCAACACACATCAATCAGCCCCAGCATTTT. This encodes CASSPTHINQPQHF.